This T cell receptor (beta chain) was sequenced for a study of blood T cell repertoires in COVID-19. Study overall: Donors in the United States, Italy and Spain gave samples during acute or convalescent COVID-19.

The ends lost 6 bases at V and 5 bases at J; junction bases unmatched: 6. Germline V lookup: CDR1 LNHDA, CDR2 SQIVND (reference sequence). This CDR3 is built from 13 residues. Sequenced by immunoSEQ multiplex PCR; TCRdb stores in-frame clones only, minus some. The sample holds fewer than 60,000 clones, approximately 85% seen once. This sequence originates from a man aged 55 to 70 with acute or convalescent COVID-19. The chain couples TRBV19 to TRBJ1-2; 7 bases align to TRBD1. Source material: peripheral blood. The CDR3 nucleotides read TGTGCCAGTAGGGCGGGACAGAGATATGGCTACACCTTC. It specifies CASRAGQRYGYTF.